These 22 T cell receptor beta chains share one sample of origin, sequenced in a study of control samples from healthy donors and cancer patients. This table comes from immunoSEQ multiplex PCR, and its TCRdb copy is limited to in-frame clones, with some not included. The table lists about 120,000 clones, 92% of them singletons. The sample consisted of PBMCs. The receptor set was obtained from an elderly man with head and neck cancer.

The gene calls are TRBV30 and TRBJ2-3; 10 bases are a match to TRBD2. The junction had 3 bases not matched to a gene; V was cut back by 0 bases and J by 3 bases. The CDR3 runs to 15 residues. Germline CDR1 GTSNPN, CDR2 SVGIG (reference sequence). The CDR3 here is CAWSVTSGVTDTQYF. In nucleotides, the CDR3 is TGTGCCTGGAGTGTTACTAGCGGGGTTACAGATACGCAGTATTTT.

The genes are TRBV7-7 and TRBJ1-5; D unclear. Trimming shortened V by 4 bases and J by 5 bases, and 12 bases separated the two germline ends. CDR3 size: 14 residues. The germline gives CDR1 SSHAT, CDR2 FNYEAQ (reference sequence). The CDR3 coding sequence is TGTGCCAGCAGCTCCCTCGGGGTTTATCAGCCCCAGCATTTT. As protein: CASSSLGVYQPQHF.

The J gene is TRBJ2-1, the V gene TRBV18; D is uncertain. CDR1 and CDR2 from the germline V gene are KGHSH and LQKENI. The CDR3 is 15 amino acids. The germline V and J ends were trimmed by 0 bases and 3 bases, with 9 bases remaining between them. CDR3 coding DNA: TGTGCCAGCTCACCACCAGGTTTAGACTACAATGAGCAGTTCTTC. This codes for CASSPPGLDYNEQFF.

This chain uses TRBV27 with TRBJ1-6; D call uncertain. The V gene's germline CDR1 is MNHEY and CDR2 SMNVEV (reference sequence). Trimming shortened V by 9 bases and J by 0 bases, and 15 bases separated the two germline ends. The CDR3 loop spans 16 amino acids. The CDR3: CARRRRDYSYNSPLHF. The CDR3 coding sequence is TGTGCCAGAAGGCGGAGGGATTACTCCTATAATTCACCCCTCCACTTT.

The chain uses TRBV11-2 and TRBJ2-1; 8 nucleotides agree with TRBD1. This CDR3 is 15 amino acids long. Germline values: CDR1 SGHAT, CDR2 FQNNGV. J gave up 9 bases and V 1 base, and 8 bases lay outside the gene matches. Here the CDR3 DNA reads TGTGCCAGCAGCTTAGGCCCGGACAGGGCCGGTGAGCAGTTCTTC. This translates into CASSLGPDRAGEQFF.

This chain connects TRBV18 to TRBJ2-7; 7 bases fit TRBD1. In germline, CDR1 is KGHSH, CDR2 LQKENI. Losses at the gene ends were 8 bases for V and 2 bases for J; bases not matched to a gene: 12. This CDR3 comprises 15 residues. This CDR3 reads CASTRDSGGPYEQYF. The CDR3 DNA sequence: TGTGCCAGCACCCGGGACAGTGGGGGACCCTACGAGCAGTACTTC.

J is TRBJ2-7 and V is TRBV7-9; D gene uncertain. CDR3 size: 14 residues. The germline CDR1 and CDR2 sequences are SEHNR and FQNEAQ (reference sequence). V lost 2 bases to trimming and J lost 2 bases, with 10 bases between them. The CDR3 DNA is TGTGCCAGCAGCTTACTCCAAAGTCCCTACGAGCAGTACTTC. This sequence encodes CASSLLQSPYEQYF. Full variable domain (rest looked up from reference TRBV7-9 and TRBJ2-7): DTGVSQNPRHKITKRGQNVTFRCDPISEHNRLYWYRQTLGQGPEFLTYFQNEAQLEKSRLLSDRFSAERPKGSFSTLEIQRTEQGDSAMYLCASSLLQSPYEQYFGPGTRLTVT.

The chain joins TRBV10-3 to TRBJ2-3, with TRBD2 identical over 14 bases. Germline V gene data show CDR1 as ENHRY and CDR2 as SYGVKD. The CDR3 is 19 amino acids. With V trimmed by 5 bases and J by 0 bases, 10 bases remained unmatched. The DNA of the CDR3 is TGTGCCATCAGTCCGAGACTAGCGGGAGGGCCGCTTAGCACAGATACGCAGTATTTT. The encoded protein is CAISPRLAGGPLSTDTQYF.

The chain employs TRBV3-1 (or the pseudogene TRBV3-2) and TRBJ2-7; 8 bases map to TRBD2. Looked up from germline, CDR1 is LGHDT and CDR2 is YNNKEL (reference sequence). CDR3 size: 14 residues. V was pared by 2 bases and J by 2 bases, with 2 bases of the junction left unmatched. The CDR3 DNA reads as TGTGCCAGCAGCCAACCGGGACTAGCCTACGAGCAGTACTTC. This encodes CASSQPGLAYEQYF.

The rearrangement links TRBV18 to TRBJ2-5, with D perhaps matching TRBD2 (5 bases). CDR1 KGHSH and CDR2 LQKENI come from the germline V gene. Deletions cut 5 bases from V and 1 base from J, with 8 bases between. This CDR3 has 13 residues. The chain's CDR3 is CASSERTQETQYF. The CDR3 DNA reads as TGTGCCAGCTCAGAGCGGACCCAAGAGACCCAGTACTTC.

The chain couples TRBV5-5 to TRBJ2-1; D is uncertain. CDR1 and CDR2 from the germline V gene are SGHKS and YYEKEE (reference sequence). V lost 3 bases and J 9 bases, leaving 10 bases between the germline ends. This CDR3 is built from 12 residues. CDR3 coding DNA: TGTGCCAGCAGCTCCATTTGGGCTGAGCAGTTCTTC. Translating it yields CASSSIWAEQFF.

The CDR3 here is CASSEREGNTIYF. As DNA, the CDR3 is TGTGCCAGCAGTGAAAGGGAGGGAAACACCATATATTTT. V usage is TRBV6-1 and J usage is TRBJ1-3; no reliable D call. The length of the CDR3 is 13 residues. Germline V gene lookup returns CDR1 MNHNS and CDR2 SASEGT. V lost 2 bases and J 4 bases, leaving 6 bases between the germline ends.

The chain links TRBV4-2 to TRBJ2-3; TRBD2 aligns across 13 bases. J lost 4 bases, V lost 4 bases, and 11 bases had no gene match. The CDR3 extends over 18 amino acids. Germline CDR1 reads LGHNA; CDR2 reads YNFKEQ. Here the CDR3 DNA reads TGTGCCAGCAGCCGACGACTAGCGGGGGGCCGTATGTCAGATACGCAGTATTTT. Its translation is CASSRRLAGGRMSDTQYF.

The chain employs TRBV10-3 and TRBJ2-1; maybe TRBD1 (6 bases). The germline gives CDR1 ENHRY, CDR2 SYGVKD. Trimming took 6 bases from V and 10 from J, leaving 19 bases between them. The CDR3 length is 14 residues. The CDR3 protein is CAISSINREMEQFF. The CDR3 DNA follows: TGTGCCATCAGCTCAATAAACAGGGAAATGGAGCAGTTCTTC.

J is TRBJ2-1 and V is TRBV6-4, with D perhaps matching TRBD2 (6 bases). Trimming took off 2 bases at V and 7 bases at J, with 12 bases between the two ends. Germline V lookup: CDR1 MRHNA, CDR2 SNTAGT. The CDR3 is 14 residues long. CDR3 bases: TGTGCCAGCAGTGACCGACTAGATGGGAATGAGCAGTTCTTC. Its translation: CASSDRLDGNEQFF.

The chain carries TRBV5-1 and TRBJ1-4; no clear D. Trimming removed 4 bases at V and 3 bases at J, with 10 bases between. This CDR3 comprises 14 residues. Germline V CDR1 and CDR2: SGHRS, YFSETQ. CDR3 nucleotides: TGCGCCAGCAGCCTTAAGGGCCCTAATGAAAAACTGTTTTTT. Protein product: CASSLKGPNEKLFF. Variable domain in full (rest from reference TRBV5-1 and TRBJ1-4): KAGVTQTPRYLIKTRGQQVTLSCSPISGHRSVSWYQQTPGQGLQFLFEYFSETQRNKGNFPGRFSGRQFSNSRSEMNVSTLELGDSALYLCASSLKGPNEKLFFGSGTQLSVL.

The chain has TRBV27 and TRBJ2-4, with D possibly TRBD2 on 5 matching bases. V dropped 4 bases and J dropped 7 bases, with 20 bases sitting between them. The germline CDR1 and CDR2 sequences are MNHEY and SMNVEV (reference sequence). CDR3 length equals 16 residues. The CDR3 loop reads CASSSIKTGIINIQYF. The CDR3 DNA sequence: TGTGCCAGCAGTTCTATAAAGACGGGAATAATTAACATTCAGTACTTC.

The V and J genes are TRBV6-5 and TRBJ2-7; 7 positions match TRBD1. In germline, CDR1 is MNHEY, CDR2 SVGAGI. This CDR3 region has 15 residues. J lost 3 bases, V lost 10 bases, and 15 bases had no gene match. Written as DNA, the CDR3 is TGTGCCACCCGGATTGGCAGGGGGACCGGCTACGAGCAGTACTTC. Its protein is CATRIGRGTGYEQYF.

The V call is TRBV4-3, the J call TRBJ2-5, with D uncertain. CDR1 LGHNA and CDR2 YSLEER come from the germline V gene. The V and J ends lost 3 bases and 5 bases respectively, with 10 bases between them. The CDR3 loop spans 13 amino acids. CDR3 in amino acids: CASSQAKSETQYF. The DNA of the CDR3 is TGCGCCAGCAGCCAGGCTAAATCGGAGACCCAGTACTTC.

This clone was observed a single time. The V call is TRBV5-5, the J call TRBJ2-7; a weak D match, TRBD1 (6 bases). The CDR3 is 15 amino acids. Germline values: CDR1 SGHKS, CDR2 YYEKEE (reference sequence). Trimming shortened V by 0 bases and J by 2 bases, and 12 bases separated the two germline ends. Here the CDR3 DNA reads TGTGCCAGCAGCTTGGTAGGGACAACAACCTACGAGCAGTACTTC. Translation gives CASSLVGTTTYEQYF.

The chain couples TRBV7-2 to TRBJ2-7; 11 bases line up with TRBD2. The ends lost 1 base at V and 9 bases at J; junction bases unmatched: 8. Germline CDR1 and CDR2: SGHTA and FQGNSA. The CDR3 runs 15 residues. The CDR3 reads CASSLDSGGARAQYF. CDR3 in DNA: TGTGCCAGCAGCTTAGATAGCGGGGGGGCCAGGGCGCAGTACTTC.

The chain combines TRBV30 with TRBJ2-1, with 11 positions matching TRBD1. CDR1 and CDR2 (germline): GTSNPN, SVGIG (reference sequence). Losses at the gene ends were 5 bases for V and 7 bases for J; bases not matched to a gene: 7. The CDR3 is 14 residues long. The CDR3 DNA reads as TGTGCCTGGCGGGACAGGGGGGTGTCGAATGAGCAGTTCTTC. It is translated as CAWRDRGVSNEQFF.